A single sample gave rise to the 27 T cell receptor beta chains below, sequenced in a study of blood T cells in healthy people across ages. Then a second PCR, running roughly 7 to 11 cycles, was carried out with a sample-barcoded 5' primer and a J-beta primer mix. TCRdb itself ran the 5' RACE reads through MiXCR, one entry per CDR3 protein. The sample carries around 1,000,000 distinct CDR3 sequences, 35% to 40% recorded once. Sample: blood. The receptors were sampled from a man aged 18 to 35 in good health.

Details on this clonotype: One junction end disagrees with the germline gene, perhaps due to a read error. The CDR3 nucleotides are TGTGCCGGCAGTTTTTGGGGGGGAATGACAGATACGCAGTATTTT. Its translation: CAGSFWGGMTDTQYF. The rearrangement joins TRBV12-3 or TRBV12-4 to TRBJ2-3; 7 bases are shared with TRBD2. This CDR3 contains 15 residues.

This chain uses TRBV12-3 or TRBV12-4 with TRBJ2-1; 9 bases fit TRBD1. The CDR3 is 19 residues long. After removal of 6 bases from V and 13 bases from J, the junction contained 28 bases not matched to a gene. CDR3 bases: TGTGCCAGCAGACCAGGCCGGTCTCCCGGGACAGGGATGCAAGAGACCCAGTTCTTC. It specifies CASRPGRSPGTGMQETQFF.

This clonotype was seen a handful of times. The chain links TRBV3-1 to TRBJ2-4, with 7 bases that match TRBD2. Looked up from germline, CDR1 is LGHDT and CDR2 is YNNKEL (reference sequence). The length of the CDR3 is 11 residues. Germline trimming cut 5 bases from V and 13 bases from J; bases unmatched to any gene: 5. The CDR3 nucleotides are TGTGCCAGCAGCACCGGGCGGGAGCAGTACTTC. Translating it yields CASSTGREQYF.

The gene calls are TRBV18 and TRBJ2-7; 7 bases fit TRBD1. The length of the CDR3 is 14 residues. The V segment lost 4 bases and the J segment 3 bases; nucleotides outside the gene matches: 6. CDR1 is KGHSH and CDR2 is LQKENI in the germline V gene. The CDR3 DNA reads TGTGCCAGCTCACAAACGACAGGGAACTACGAGCAGTACTTC. It is translated as CASSQTTGNYEQYF.

The CDR3 here is CATKGLAGKMANEQFF. CDR3 coding DNA: TGTGCCACAAAGGGACTAGCGGGAAAAATGGCCAATGAGCAGTTCTTC. The chain combines TRBV10-3 with TRBJ2-1, with 13 nucleotides matching TRBD2. There are 16 residues in the CDR3. V dropped 10 bases and J dropped 6; count of bases not matched to a gene: 12. From germline, CDR1 is ENHRY and CDR2 SYGVKD.

The chain has TRBV7-2 and TRBJ1-1; D perhaps matches TRBD1 (5 bases). Germline V gene lookup returns CDR1 SGHTA and CDR2 FQGNSA. The CDR3 is made up of 15 amino acids. Trimming removed 4 bases at V and 0 bases at J, with 12 bases between. The CDR3 sequence: CASSSRDGLNTEAFF. In DNA form, the CDR3 reads TGTGCCAGCAGCTCCCGGGACGGCCTGAACACTGAAGCTTTCTTT.

V and J are TRBV4-3 and TRBJ2-1; D may match TRBD1 or TRBD2 (6 bases each). The assigned J gene may be wrong: the sequence end matches TRBJ2-7 better. This CDR3 is 16 amino acids long. Germline lookup yields CDR1 LGHNA and CDR2 YSLEER. CDR3 residues: CASSQGGAEFYNEQYF. The CDR3 coding sequence is TGCGCCAGCAGCCAAGGGGGGGCAGAATTTTACAATGAGCAGTACTTC.

This clonotype appeared a few times. The chain is built from TRBV6-1 and TRBJ2-7; D uncertain. This CDR3 spans 13 amino acids. The ends were cut back, 6 bases at V and 1 base at J, with 10 bases in the middle. CDR1 MNHNS and CDR2 SASEGT come from the germline V gene. The CDR3 bases are TGTGCCAGCAGCGACGCAGCATCCTACGAGCAGTACTTC. Its translation: CASSDAASYEQYF.

This chain links TRBV6-6 with TRBJ1-2; D is ambiguous. Looked up from germline, CDR1 is MNHNY and CDR2 is SVGAGI (reference sequence). V lost 4 bases and J lost 5, with 11 bases in between. The CDR3 loop spans 13 amino acids. The CDR3 DNA follows: TGTGCCAGCAGTTTCGACTTAGCATATGGCTACACCTTC. It is translated as CASSFDLAYGYTF.

This clonotype was recorded a few times. V and J are TRBV6-6 and TRBJ1-2; the match to TRBD1 covers 9 bases. The length of the CDR3 is 17 residues. Losses at the gene ends were 6 bases for V and 3 bases for J; bases not matched to a gene: 14. CDR1 is MNHNY and CDR2 is SVGAGI in the germline V gene (reference sequence). The CDR3 protein is CASSLPVGQGVHYGYTF. The CDR3 DNA reads as TGTGCCAGCAGCCTCCCGGTGGGACAGGGCGTTCACTATGGCTACACCTTC.

The chain links TRBV7-8 to TRBJ2-1; 7 nucleotides line up with TRBD2. CDR1 and CDR2 from the germline V gene are SGHVS and FQNEAQ. The V gene end was trimmed by 4 bases and the J gene end by 0 bases; junction bases not matched to a gene: 6. There are 16 residues in the CDR3. CDR3 sequence reads: CASSSPGGDSYNEQFF. The CDR3 nucleotides read TGTGCCAGCAGCTCCCCTGGGGGGGACTCCTACAATGAGCAGTTCTTC.

The chain links TRBV25-1 to TRBJ2-7; D is undetermined. The germline V gene has CDR1 MGHDK and CDR2 SYGVNS. This CDR3 comprises 15 residues. Trimming removed 2 bases from V and 3 bases from J, with 14 bases in between. The CDR3 region is CASSEAIGRSYEQYF. CDR3 coding DNA: TGTGCCAGCAGTGAAGCTATCGGCAGGAGCTACGAGCAGTACTTC.

The chain uses TRBV20-1 and TRBJ1-4; 7 bases are a match to TRBD1. Germline CDR1 is DFQATT and CDR2 is SNEGSKA (reference sequence). The CDR3 loop spans 19 amino acids. V shed 0 bases and J 1 base; nucleotides not matched to a gene: 14. CDR3 region: CSAREYRGREGVTNEKLFF. CDR3 DNA sequence: TGCAGTGCTAGAGAATACAGGGGCCGCGAGGGAGTAACTAATGAAAAACTGTTTTTT.

V and J are TRBV6-2 or TRBV6-3 and TRBJ2-2, with D unclear. The CDR3 loop spans 16 amino acids. The germline CDR1 and CDR2 sequences are MNHEY and SVGEGT. Trimming pared 8 bases from V and 3 bases from J, leaving 19 bases between. CDR3 protein: CASSSSDQIHTGELFF. The CDR3 nucleotides are TGTGCCAGCTCGTCCAGCGACCAAATTCACACCGGGGAGCTGTTTTTT.

This clonotype has more than one count but fewer than ten. The V and J genes are TRBV20-1 and TRBJ1-1; D is undetermined. Germline assignment: CDR1 DFQATT and CDR2 SNEGSKA (reference sequence). The CDR3 sequence is 13 residues long. V was cut by 5 bases and J by 6 bases, with 16 bases left in between. The CDR3 region has the DNA TGCAGTGCTCCCCCGGCCGGGGTTCCTGAAGCTTTCTTT. Translation gives CSAPPAGVPEAFF.

V usage is TRBV14 and J usage is TRBJ1-4; D not certain. V lost 1 base to trimming and J lost 5 bases, with 11 bases between them. Germline CDR1 reads SGHDN; CDR2 reads FVKESK. CDR3 length: 15 residues. The CDR3 here is CASSQGRTSNEKLFF. As DNA, the CDR3 is TGTGCCAGCAGCCAAGGCAGAACCTCGAATGAAAAACTGTTTTTT.

This CDR3 is CASKTGEGENTEAFF. The CDR3 DNA sequence: TGTGCCAGCAAGACCGGCGAGGGAGAGAACACTGAAGCTTTCTTT. The rearrangement links TRBV9 to TRBJ1-1; D uncertain. The CDR3 is made up of 15 amino acids. V dropped 6 bases and J dropped 1 base, with 16 bases sitting between them. The germline V gene encodes CDR1 SGDLS and CDR2 YYNGEE.

The rearrangement uses TRBV5-1 and TRBJ2-1, with D hard to call. The germline CDR1 and CDR2 sequences are SGHRS and YFSETQ. CDR3 length: 15 amino acids. Trimming took off 0 bases at V and 2 bases at J, with 9 bases between the two ends. In DNA, the CDR3 is TGCGCCAGCAGCTTGGGGGCCGCACCCTACAATGAGCAGTTCTTC. This sequence encodes CASSLGAAPYNEQFF.

The chain is built from TRBV20-1 and TRBJ1-5, with D perhaps matching TRBD1 (5 bases). From germline, CDR1 is DFQATT and CDR2 SNEGSKA (reference sequence). Between the trimmed V and J ends, which lost 6 bases and 3 bases, there was a span of 12 bases. This CDR3 region has 13 residues. The CDR3 here is CSARAGFNQPQHF. The CDR3 DNA sequence: TGCAGTGCCAGGGCAGGGTTCAATCAGCCCCAGCATTTT.

This clonotype was counted only a few times. The chain recombines TRBV12-3 or TRBV12-4 with TRBJ2-5, with TRBD2 as a possible D gene (5 bases). The CDR3 length is 13 residues. V lost 3 bases, J lost 7 bases, and 12 bases lay in between. CDR3 protein: CASSLAAAGTQYF. The CDR3 nucleotides are TGTGCCAGCAGTTTGGCGGCGGCGGGGACCCAGTACTTC.

The chain uses TRBV4-3 and TRBJ1-1, with D hard to call. The germline V and J ends were trimmed by 0 bases and 0 bases, with 11 bases remaining between them. The germline gives CDR1 LGHNA, CDR2 YSLEER. CDR3 length: 16 residues. As DNA, the CDR3 is TGCGCCAGCAGCCAAGATCTGGAGCCGTTGAACACTGAAGCTTTCTTT. Translation: CASSQDLEPLNTEAFF.

This rearrangement joins TRBV21-1 to TRBJ2-6; no DNA check was done on the table's D call, TRBD1. TRBV21-1 is an annotated pseudogene. This CDR3 region has 19 residues. CDR3 coding DNA: TGTGCCAGCAGGTTTGGGGACAGAATATCCATCTCTGGGGCCAACGTCCTGACTTTC. Translation: CASRFGDRISISGANVLTF.

The chain combines TRBV12-3 or TRBV12-4 with TRBJ1-2; 10 bases align to TRBD1. This CDR3 is 17 amino acids long. The trim removed 5 bases at V and 5 bases at J, leaving 14 bases unmatched. The CDR3 loop reads CASSGASEGTGDYGYTF. CDR3 in DNA: TGTGCCAGCAGTGGGGCCTCTGAGGGGACAGGGGATTATGGCTACACCTTC.

The DNA for the CDR3 is TGTGCCAGCAGTTATTCCCGGGACGATGGGTACGAGCAGTACTTC. This codes for CASSYSRDDGYEQYF. V is TRBV6-5 and J is TRBJ2-7, with D possibly being TRBD1 or TRBD2 (5 bases each). CDR3 size: 15 residues. Trimming took off 3 bases at V and 4 bases at J, with 16 bases between the two ends. CDR1 and CDR2 (germline): MNHEY, SVGAGI.

The chain combines TRBV12-3 or TRBV12-4 with TRBJ2-6, with a weak D call TRBD1 (5 bases). The length of the CDR3 is 17 residues. V gave up 5 bases and J gave up 2 bases, with 16 bases separating them. The CDR3 protein is CASSVKDIGAGANVLTF. Here the CDR3 DNA reads TGTGCCAGCAGTGTCAAGGACATCGGCGCTGGGGCCAACGTCCTGACTTTC.

This chain connects TRBV20-1 to TRBJ2-1; D is unresolved. Germline V gene data show CDR1 as DFQATT and CDR2 as SNEGSKA (reference sequence). With 5 bases removed from V and 7 bases from J, the gap between germline ends came to 9 bases. CDR3 size: 11 residues. The CDR3: CSAPELNEQFF. The CDR3 bases are TGCAGTGCTCCCGAACTTAATGAGCAGTTCTTC.

The J gene is TRBJ1-6, the V gene TRBV6-5, with a weak D call TRBD1 (6 bases). This CDR3 contains 15 residues. V was pared by 0 bases and J by 7 bases, with 10 bases between. Germline CDR1 is MNHEY and CDR2 is SVGAGI. CDR3 DNA sequence: TGTGCCAGCAGTTACTCGTACAGGGACAATTCACCCCTCCACTTT. Translated: CASSYSYRDNSPLHF.